This TCR beta chain was sequenced during a study of response to subunit inactivated influenza vaccine. Study-wide results and limits: Authors suggested each seasonal influenza vaccination recruits few new T cells.

Germline V CDR1 and CDR2: MGHDK, SYGVNS. Trimming took 2 bases from V and 5 from J, leaving 10 bases between them. CDR3 length: 14 amino acids. As to this clonotype: What it binds is unknown.

TCRdb reanalysed the RT-PCR reads using MiXCR and keeps one entry per CDR3 protein. The table shows 500,000 to 550,000 distinct CDR3 sequences, with under 8.5% occurring only once. Sequenced material: PBMCs from blood, taken 23 months after vaccination. This clonotype was sampled from a man between 50 and 70 years old who received an inactivated influenza vaccine. The J gene is TRBJ2-4, the V gene TRBV25-1, with D possibly being TRBD1 (6 bases). The CDR3 loop reads CASSERGYENIQYF. In nucleotides, the CDR3 is TGTGCCAGCAGTGAAAGGGGGTACGAAAACATTCAGTACTTC.